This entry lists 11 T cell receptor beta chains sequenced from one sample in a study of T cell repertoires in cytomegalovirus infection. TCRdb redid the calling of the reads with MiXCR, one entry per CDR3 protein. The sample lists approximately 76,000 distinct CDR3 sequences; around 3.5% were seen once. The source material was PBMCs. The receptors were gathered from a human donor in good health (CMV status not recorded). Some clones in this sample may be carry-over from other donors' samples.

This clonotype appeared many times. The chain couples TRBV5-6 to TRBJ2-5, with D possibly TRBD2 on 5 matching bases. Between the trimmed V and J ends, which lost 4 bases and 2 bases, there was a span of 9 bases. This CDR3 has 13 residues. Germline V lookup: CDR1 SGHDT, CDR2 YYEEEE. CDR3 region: CASSTGGQETQYF. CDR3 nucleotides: TGTGCCAGCAGCACGGGCGGGCAAGAGACCCAGTACTTC.

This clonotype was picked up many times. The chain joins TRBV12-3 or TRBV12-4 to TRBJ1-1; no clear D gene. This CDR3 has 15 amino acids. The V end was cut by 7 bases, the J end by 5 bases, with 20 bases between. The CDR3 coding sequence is TGTGCCAGCAATACCCTCGGGCTCGGAGGGACTGAAGCTTTCTTT. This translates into CASNTLGLGGTEAFF.

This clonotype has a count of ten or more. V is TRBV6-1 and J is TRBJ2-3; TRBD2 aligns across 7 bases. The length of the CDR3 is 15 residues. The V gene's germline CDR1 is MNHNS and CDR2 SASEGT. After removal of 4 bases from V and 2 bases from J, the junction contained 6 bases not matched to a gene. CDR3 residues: CASSGSGAITDTQYF. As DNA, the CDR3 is TGTGCCAGCAGTGGGAGCGGGGCGATCACAGATACGCAGTATTTT.

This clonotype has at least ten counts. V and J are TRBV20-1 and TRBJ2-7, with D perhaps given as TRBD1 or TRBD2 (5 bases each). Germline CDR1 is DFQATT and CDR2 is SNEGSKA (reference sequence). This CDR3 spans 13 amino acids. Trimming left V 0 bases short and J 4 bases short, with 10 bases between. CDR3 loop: CSAREGVLYEQYF. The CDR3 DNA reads TGCAGTGCTAGAGAGGGGGTGTTGTACGAGCAGTACTTC.

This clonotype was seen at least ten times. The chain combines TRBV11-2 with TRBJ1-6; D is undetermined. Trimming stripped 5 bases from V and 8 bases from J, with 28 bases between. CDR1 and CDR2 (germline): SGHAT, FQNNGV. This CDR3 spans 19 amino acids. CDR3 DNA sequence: TGTGCCAGCAGCACCCTAGCACCAGGAGGAAATAGTGAGGATTCACCCCTCCACTTT. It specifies CASSTLAPGGNSEDSPLHF.

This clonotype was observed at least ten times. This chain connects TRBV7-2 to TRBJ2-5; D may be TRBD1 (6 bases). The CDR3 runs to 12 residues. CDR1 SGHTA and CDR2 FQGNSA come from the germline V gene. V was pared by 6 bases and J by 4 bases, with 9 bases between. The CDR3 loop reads CASSTGSETQYF. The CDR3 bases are TGTGCCAGCAGTACAGGGTCAGAGACCCAGTACTTC.

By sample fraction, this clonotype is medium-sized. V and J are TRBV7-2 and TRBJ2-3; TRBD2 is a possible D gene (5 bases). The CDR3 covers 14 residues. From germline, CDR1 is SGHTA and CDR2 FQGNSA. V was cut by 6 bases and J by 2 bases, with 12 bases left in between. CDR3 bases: TGTGCCAGCAGGCAGCGGACCCACACAGATACGCAGTATTTT. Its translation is CASRQRTHTDTQYF. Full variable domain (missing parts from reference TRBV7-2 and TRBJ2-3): GAGVSQSPSNKVTEKGKDVELRCDPISGHTALYWYRQSLGQGLEFLIYFQGNSAPDKSGLPSDRFSAERTGGSVSTLTIQRTQQEDSAVYLCASRQRTHTDTQYFGPGTRLTVL.

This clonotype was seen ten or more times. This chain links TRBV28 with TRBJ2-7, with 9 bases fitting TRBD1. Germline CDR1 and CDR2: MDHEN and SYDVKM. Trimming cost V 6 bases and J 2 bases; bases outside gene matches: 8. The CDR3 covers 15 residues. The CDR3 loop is CASSPWGQGTYEQYF. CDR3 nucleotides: TGTGCCAGCAGCCCATGGGGACAGGGCACCTACGAGCAGTACTTC.

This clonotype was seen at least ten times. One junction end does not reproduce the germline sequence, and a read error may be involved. The DNA for the CDR3 is TGTGCCAGCACCTCGCGGAGGTGGGTTAGCAGCGAGAACCCCGGGGAGCTGTTTTTT. Translation gives CASTSRRWVSSENPGELFF. The chain has TRBV12-3 or TRBV12-4 and TRBJ2-2, with a possible D match to TRBD2 (5 bases). CDR3 length: 19 amino acids.

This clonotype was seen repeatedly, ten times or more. The CDR3 nucleotides are TGTGCCAGCAGTGAAAGTGAAGTACATGGACAGCGCAGTGAAAAACTGTTTTTT. It specifies CASSESEVHGQRSEKLFF. This chain links TRBV2 with TRBJ1-4; D is perhaps TRBD1 (6 bases). The germline CDR1 and CDR2 sequences are SNHLY and FYNNEI. Trimming left V 2 bases short and J 7 bases short, with 23 bases between. This CDR3 has 18 amino acids.

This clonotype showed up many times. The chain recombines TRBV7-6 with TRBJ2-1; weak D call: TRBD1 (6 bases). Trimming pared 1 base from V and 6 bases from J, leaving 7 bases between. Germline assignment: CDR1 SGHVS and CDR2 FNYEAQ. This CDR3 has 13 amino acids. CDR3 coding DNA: TGTGCCAGCAGCTTAGGACAGGTCAATGAGCAGTTCTTC. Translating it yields CASSLGQVNEQFF.